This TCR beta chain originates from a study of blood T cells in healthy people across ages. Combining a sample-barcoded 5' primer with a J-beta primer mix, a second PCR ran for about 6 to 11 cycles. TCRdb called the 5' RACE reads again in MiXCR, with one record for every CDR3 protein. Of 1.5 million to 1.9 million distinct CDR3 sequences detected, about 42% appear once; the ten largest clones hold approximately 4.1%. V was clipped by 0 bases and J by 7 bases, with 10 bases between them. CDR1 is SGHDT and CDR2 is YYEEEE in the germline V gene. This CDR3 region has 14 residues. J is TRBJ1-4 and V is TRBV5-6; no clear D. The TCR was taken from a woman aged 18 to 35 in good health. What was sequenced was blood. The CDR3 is CASSLAVGSEKLFF. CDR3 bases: TGTGCCAGCAGCTTGGCTGTGGGATCTGAAAAACTGTTTTTT.